A single sample is the source of the 13 T cell receptor beta chains below, sequenced in a study of technical replicates of blood from a handful of donors. The assay was immunoSEQ multiplex PCR, and TCRdb's table has in-frame clones only and misses some. The repertoire has about 76,000 clones, around nine tenths of them found once; the top ten carry 0.2% to 0.25%. Sequenced sample: T cells isolated from PBMCs. These TCRs come from a human donor in good health.

The CDR3 region is CASSFASRGQPQHF. The CDR3 coding sequence is TGTGCCAGCAGCTTCGCCTCCAGAGGTCAGCCCCAGCATTTT. The chain couples TRBV7-2 to TRBJ1-5; D is unclear. With 3 bases removed from V and 6 bases from J, the gap between germline ends came to 12 bases. The CDR3 runs to 14 residues. Germline loops: CDR1 SGHTA, CDR2 FQGNSA.

The CDR3 is CAWSGAIKTQYF. The CDR3 DNA reads as TGTGCCTGGAGTGGGGCGATAAAGACCCAGTACTTC. The V call is TRBV30, the J call TRBJ2-5; D is undetermined. The germline V gene encodes CDR1 GTSNPN and CDR2 SVGIG (reference sequence). V gave up 1 base and J gave up 6 bases, with 9 bases separating them. There are 12 residues in the CDR3. Combining the CDR3 with reference TRBV30 and TRBJ2-5 gives the whole variable domain SQTIHQWPATLVQPVGSPLSLECTVEGTSNPNLYWYRQAAGRGLQLLFYSVGIGQISSEVPQNLSASRPQDRQFILSSKKLLLSDSGFYLCAWSGAIKTQYFGPGTRLLVL.

This chain links TRBV2 with TRBJ2-2; TRBD1 matches at 7 bases. Germline V gives CDR1 SNHLY, CDR2 FYNNEI. The CDR3 is 15 amino acids. The V and J ends lost 2 bases and 7 bases, in that order; junction bases with no gene match: 7. The CDR3: CASSELGGIGGELFF. DNA for the CDR3: TGTGCCAGCAGTGAATTAGGGGGCATCGGCGGGGAGCTGTTTTTT.

This clone came up once. The CDR3 region is CASNAPGLASGELFF. CDR3 sequence (DNA): TGTGCCAGCAACGCTCCGGGACTAGCGTCGGGGGAGCTGTTTTTT. The V gene is TRBV13, the J gene TRBJ2-2; 10 bases are shared with TRBD2. Germline V lookup: CDR1 PRHDT, CDR2 FYEKMQ (reference sequence). The CDR3 totals 15 residues. V gave up 7 bases and J gave up 8 bases; unmatched junction bases: 10.

The J gene is TRBJ2-1, the V gene TRBV19, with 8 bases matching TRBD1. Looked up from germline, CDR1 is LNHDA and CDR2 is SQIVND (reference sequence). The CDR3 has 13 residues. V lost 10 bases and J lost 2; bases outside the gene matches: 4. This CDR3 reads CATRGPAYNEQFF. In DNA, the CDR3 is TGTGCCACCAGGGGGCCGGCCTACAATGAGCAGTTCTTC. Complete variable domain (other parts from reference TRBV19 and TRBJ2-1): DGGITQSPKYLFRKEGQNVTLSCEQNLNHDAMYWYRQDPGQGLRLIYYSQIVNDFQKGDIAEGYSVSREKKESFPLTVTSAQKNPTAFYLCATRGPAYNEQFFGPGTRLTVL.

The chain recombines TRBV7-8 with TRBJ2-7; TRBD2 might be the D (6 bases). V lost 5 bases and J 7 bases, leaving 18 bases between the germline ends. Germline V gene sequence: CDR1 SGHVS, CDR2 FQNEAQ. This CDR3 comprises 14 residues. The CDR3 DNA sequence: TGTGCCAGCAGCGCGCGGGACCACCTTAAGGAGCAGTACTTC. Amino acid sequence: CASSARDHLKEQYF.

The chain links TRBV4-1 to TRBJ1-1, with 8 bases fitting TRBD1. Looked up from germline, CDR1 is MGHRA and CDR2 is YSYEKL. The CDR3 contains 15 residues. V shed 2 bases and J 6 bases; nucleotides not matched to a gene: 8. CDR3: CASSQPWTGRAEAFF. In nucleotides, the CDR3 is TGCGCCAGCAGCCAACCGTGGACAGGGAGGGCTGAAGCTTTCTTT.

This chain joins TRBV5-8 and TRBJ1-1; TRBD1 might be the D (5 bases). The germline V and J ends were trimmed by 4 bases and 1 base, with 11 bases remaining between them. The CDR3 loop spans 14 amino acids. Germline V gives CDR1 SGHTS, CDR2 YDEGEE. The CDR3 sequence: CASSPTVTNTEAFF. The CDR3 region has the DNA TGTGCCAGCAGCCCGACAGTGACGAACACTGAAGCTTTCTTT.

The chain carries TRBV7-9 and TRBJ2-3, with 10 bases aligning to TRBD1. The CDR3 sequence is 17 residues long. Trimming cost V 3 bases and J 2 bases; bases outside gene matches: 8. Germline V gene data show CDR1 as SEHNR and CDR2 as FQNEAQ (reference sequence). DNA for the CDR3: TGTGCCAGCAGCTTTCCCCCGGGACAGGGGACCACAGATACGCAGTATTTT. This codes for CASSFPPGQGTTDTQYF.

The chain has TRBV6-5 and TRBJ2-7; 7 bases line up with TRBD2. The germline V gene has CDR1 MNHEY and CDR2 SVGAGI. The CDR3 is 15 residues long. The trim removed 5 bases at V and 3 bases at J, leaving 10 bases unmatched. CDR3 nucleotides: TGTGCCAGCAGTCGGTCCCCGGGAGGAGGCTACGAGCAGTACTTC. Translating it yields CASSRSPGGGYEQYF.

This clone was seen only once. The chain uses TRBV7-6 and TRBJ2-1; 10 bases are a match to TRBD2. The CDR3 extends over 15 amino acids. Trimming removed 5 bases from V and 4 bases from J; junction bases left unmatched: 5. CDR1 SGHVS and CDR2 FNYEAQ come from the germline V gene. This CDR3 reads CASSAGLAAYNEQFF. The CDR3 DNA follows: TGTGCCAGCAGCGCCGGACTAGCGGCTTACAATGAGCAGTTCTTC.

CDR3 sequence reads: CASTPFPPGYSGNTIYF. The CDR3, as DNA: TGTGCCAGTACCCCGTTCCCCCCGGGTTACTCTGGAAACACCATATATTTT. The J gene is TRBJ1-3, the V gene TRBV19; D is unclear. From germline, CDR1 is LNHDA and CDR2 SQIVND (reference sequence). Deletions cut 7 bases from V and 0 bases from J, with 19 bases between. The CDR3 extends over 17 amino acids.

The rearrangement uses TRBV5-4 and TRBJ1-1; the D gene is possibly TRBD1 (5 bases). Germline CDR1 and CDR2: SGHNT and YYREEE (reference sequence). V lost 0 bases and J 4 bases, leaving 13 bases between the germline ends. The CDR3 covers 15 residues. The CDR3 here is CASSLGKAGSTEAFF. The CDR3 DNA reads TGTGCCAGCAGCTTGGGTAAGGCAGGGTCCACTGAAGCTTTCTTT.